This TCR beta chain was sequenced during a study of blood T cell repertoires in COVID-19. Overall study: Acute and convalescent COVID-19 samples came from the United States, Italy and Spain.

Here immunoSEQ multiplex PCR was the method, and the copy in TCRdb shows in-frame clones only, minus some. Of some 190,000 clones listed, 80% are singletons. V shed 4 bases and J shed 2 bases, with 7 bases lying between them. The CDR3 length is 12 residues. Germline V gene data show CDR1 as SGHDT and CDR2 as YYEEEE. A single count supports this clone. The cohort comprised adults aged 18 to 89 years residing in approximately 25 US areas. Participant-reported clinical history was the basis for cohort assignment. The receptor was derived from a man aged 25 to 40 with acute COVID-19. The gene calls are TRBV5-6 and TRBJ2-7; no definite D call. Source material: PBMCs or T cells enriched from blood (not recorded which). DNA for the CDR3: TGTGCCAGCAGCCGACAAGCCTACGAGCAGTACTTC. Residues: CASSRQAYEQYF.